This T cell receptor beta chain was recovered during a study of technical replicates of blood from a handful of donors. Deletions cut 7 bases from V and 4 bases from J, with 11 bases between. The germline V gene encodes CDR1 SNHLY and CDR2 FYNNEI. The CDR3 has 13 amino acids. TCRdb keeps only in-frame clones here, not all; method: immunoSEQ multiplex PCR. Counted here are under 45,000 clones, around 96% occurring once; the ten biggest clones make up about 0.38%. The sequence was collected from a human donor in good health. Source material: T cells isolated from PBMCs. The gene calls are TRBV2 and TRBJ1-5, with unresolved D. CDR3 sequence reads: CASNPGGNQPQHF. CDR3 DNA sequence: TGTGCCAGCAACCCCGGCGGTAATCAGCCCCAGCATTTT. Drawing the rest from reference TRBV2 and TRBJ1-5, the complete variable domain is EPEVTQTPSHQVTQMGQEVILRCVPISNHLYFYWYRQILGQKVEFLVSFYNNEISEKSEIFDDQFSVERPDGSNFTLKIRSTKLEDSAMYFCASNPGGNQPQHFGDGTRLSIL.